A single sample is the source of the 8 T cell receptor beta chains below, sequenced in a study of shared clonotypes between healthy human individuals. Method: immunoSEQ multiplex PCR; TCRdb's copy keeps in-frame clones and lacks some. The data contain some 2,100,000 clones, approximately 94% of them singletons. Sample: naive CD4+ T cells sorted from blood. Subset denoted: CD45RA+ positively selected. Receptors originate from a man aged 18 to 35 in good health.

V usage is TRBV12-5 and J usage is TRBJ2-3, with a weak D call TRBD2 (5 bases). This CDR3 is built from 12 residues. Germline V gene sequence: CDR1 LGHNT, CDR2 FRNRAP. Trimming removed 5 bases from V and 2 bases from J, with 5 bases in between. The CDR3 DNA is TGTGCTAGTGGTCGGGACACAGATACGCAGTATTTT. Translating it yields CASGRDTDTQYF.

The CDR3 sequence: CASSPQDSRATNEKLFF. The CDR3 DNA reads TGTGCCAGCTCACCACAAGACAGCCGTGCAACTAATGAAAAACTGTTTTTT. The chain employs TRBV18 and TRBJ1-4; TRBD1 might be the D (5 bases). The CDR3 has 17 amino acids. The germline CDR1 and CDR2 sequences are KGHSH and LQKENI. Trimming took 1 base from V and 0 from J, leaving 12 bases between them.

The chain links TRBV29-1 to TRBJ2-3; D not certain. There are 13 residues in the CDR3. Trimming cost V 4 bases and J 3 bases, with 11 bases left between them. Germline V lookup: CDR1 SQVTM, CDR2 ANQGSEA. The CDR3 nucleotides read TGCAGCGTTGTAGGGAAACCAACAGATACGCAGTATTTT. It yields the protein CSVVGKPTDTQYF.

The genes are TRBV30 and TRBJ2-7, with a tentative D call TRBD2 (5 bases). The CDR3 has 15 amino acids. CDR1 is GTSNPN, CDR2 SVGIG, per germline (reference sequence). The V end lost 3 bases, the J end lost 6 bases, and 21 bases lay between the germline ends. CDR3 loop: CAWSGRGFGLAEQYF. As DNA, the CDR3 is TGTGCCTGGAGCGGCAGAGGGTTCGGTTTGGCCGAGCAGTACTTC.

This chain joins TRBV27 and TRBJ1-1; no clear D gene. With 2 bases removed from V and 3 bases from J, the gap between germline ends came to 13 bases. Germline V gene data show CDR1 as MNHEY and CDR2 as SMNVEV (reference sequence). The CDR3 runs 15 residues. The chain's CDR3 is CASSLIRVRDTEAFF. The DNA for the CDR3 is TGTGCCAGCAGTTTAATTAGGGTAAGGGACACTGAAGCTTTCTTT.

V and J are TRBV7-9 and TRBJ2-7; tentative D call: TRBD1 (6 bases). The ends were cut back, 5 bases at V and 1 base at J, with 9 bases in the middle. There are 13 residues in the CDR3. CDR1 SEHNR and CDR2 FQNEAQ come from the germline V gene (reference sequence). CDR3 DNA: TGTGCCAGCAGCCAGACAGGATCCTACGAGCAGTACTTC. It is translated as CASSQTGSYEQYF.

The chain uses TRBV7-2 and TRBJ2-1; 8 bases agree with TRBD2. CDR3 length equals 14 residues. Unmatched junction bases numbered 10, after V lost 2 bases and J lost 13 bases. In germline, CDR1 is SGHTA, CDR2 FQGNSA. CDR3: CASSLNEAGVRQFF. In DNA, the CDR3 is TGTGCCAGCAGCTTAAATGAAGCGGGAGTACGACAGTTCTTC. Full variable domain (remainder filled in from reference TRBV7-2 and TRBJ2-1): GAGVSQSPSNKVTEKGKDVELRCDPISGHTALYWYRQSLGQGLEFLIYFQGNSAPDKSGLPSDRFSAERTGGSVSTLTIQRTQQEDSAVYLCASSLNEAGVRQFFGPGTRLTVL.

The V gene is TRBV5-4, the J gene TRBJ2-5; 11 nucleotides line up with TRBD1. The CDR3 extends over 15 amino acids. In germline, CDR1 is SGHNT, CDR2 YYREEE (reference sequence). With 4 bases clipped from V and 4 bases from J, the junction kept 6 bases outside the gene matches. The CDR3, as DNA: TGTGCCAGCAGCCGGGGACAGGGGGAAGTAGAGACCCAGTACTTC. The encoded protein is CASSRGQGEVETQYF.